This TCR beta chain was retrieved from a study of PD-L1 blockade in urothelial cancer. Time point described: peripheral blood 6 weeks after treatment start. Sequencing was performed with immunoSEQ multiplex PCR; in TCRdb, only in-frame clones are kept and a portion is missing. The sample has 66,000 or so clones, about nine tenths seen once. The CDR3 has 12 amino acids. Trimming took off 5 bases at V and 7 bases at J, with 8 bases between the two ends. Germline V gives CDR1 SGHTA, CDR2 FQGTGA. The chain joins TRBV7-3 to TRBJ2-2, with a possible D match to TRBD1 (5 bases). The source was PBMCs, collected around atezolizumab (anti-PD-L1) treatment. The receptor was derived from a man in his 60s with urothelial cancer. The CDR3 DNA sequence: TGTGCCAGCAGCCTAGGGGTCGGGGAGCTGTTTTTT. It encodes CASSLGVGELFF.